This TCR beta chain derives from a study of cytomegalovirus exposure and HLA in healthy donors. Both 60 Vbeta primers and 13 Jbeta primers went into the PCR. The authors' processing: Approximately 12 million of 75 million to 85 million unique TCR beta chains were shared, per a later count. This table comes from immunoSEQ multiplex PCR, and its TCRdb copy is limited to in-frame clones, with some not included. V and J calls and clone size follow that table, whereas D and trimming were derived from the DNA. The sample yields 150,000 to 200,000 clones, around four fifths seen once. As for this clone: Its antigen is undetermined.

Study-level points and caveats: Through in vitro validation, a few CMV-associated chains were shown to be specific for CMV antigens. Most sequenced TCRs were rare (though some public TCRs occurred in many donors). Among CMV-associated TCR beta chains, most appeared HLA-restricted in a later analysis.

The CDR3 length is 16 residues. V was pared by 3 bases and J by 6 bases, with 12 bases of the junction left unmatched. Per the germline V gene, CDR1 is MGHRA and CDR2 is YSYEKL. The sequenced sample was PBMCs. The clonotype originates from a young woman in good health and CMV-seronegative. J is TRBJ2-7 and V is TRBV4-1; TRBD1 matches at 9 bases. CDR3 loop: CASSQPTGTGHLEQYF. CDR3 sequence (DNA): TGCGCCAGCAGCCAGCCCACCGGGACAGGGCATCTCGAGCAGTACTTC.